This T cell receptor (beta chain) is from a study of shared clonotypes between healthy human individuals. Study-level information: The cohort had a couple of women and a few men, ages 18 to 49. The study used three CD4 naive, three CD4 memory, two CD8 naive and one CD8 memory plate per donor.

Notes on the study in general: Rarefaction showed that sequencing of sorted subsets was incomplete (despite large depth).

About this clone itself: Its antigen is as yet unknown.

The method was immunoSEQ multiplex PCR; TCRdb's version includes in-frame clones alone and lacks a portion of them. The table includes about 2 million clones, 95% detected once. From CD4+ cells came CD45RA+ naive and CD45RA-negative memory subsets. V lost 7 bases to trimming and J lost 2 bases, with 18 bases between them. Germline-derived CDR1 and CDR2 are MNHNS and SASEGT. The CDR3 consists of 15 residues. The sequenced material came from naive CD4+ T cells sorted from blood. Noted subset: CD45RA+ positively selected. The chain recombines TRBV6-1 with TRBJ2-7, with no clear D. The receptor was isolated from a young man in good health. The CDR3 coding sequence is TGTGCCAGCAATAGTAACGCCAGTCCCCCCTACGAGCAGTACTTC. Its protein product is CASNSNASPPYEQYF.